This TCR beta chain was recovered during a study of OX40 agonist ivuxolimab in advanced cancers. For the study at large: At doses from 0.01 to 10 mg/kg, patients were given intravenous ivuxolimab every 2 weeks. Findings and caveats of the study: With doses of 0.1-3.0 mg/kg, partial responders showed among the lowest clonal expansion. The antigens recognized by the expanded peripheral T cells, that is their antigen specificity, were not determined. Circulating CD4+ and CD8+ T cells showed clonal expansion by week 6 at 0.1 to 3.0 mg/kg.

The CDR3 is made up of 13 amino acids. Looked up from germline, CDR1 is ENHRY and CDR2 is SYGVKD. The V gene lost 4 bases and the J gene lost 3 bases, with 9 bases spanning the gap. Assay: immunoSEQ multiplex PCR; the TCRdb copy retains only in-frame clones and omits some. The repertoire holds approximately 43,000 clones, with 89% as singletons. As for this clone: What it binds is not known.

The receptor was derived from an adult with an advanced solid tumor such as melanoma, head and neck, liver or kidney cancer. The sequencing here drew on CD4+ or CD8+ T cells sorted from blood, taken in a trial of the OX40 agonist ivuxolimab. The gene calls are TRBV10-3 and TRBJ2-5, with no clear D. The DNA for the CDR3 is TGTGCCATCAGTGCACGAACAGAAGAGACCCAGTACTTC. This sequence encodes CAISARTEETQYF.